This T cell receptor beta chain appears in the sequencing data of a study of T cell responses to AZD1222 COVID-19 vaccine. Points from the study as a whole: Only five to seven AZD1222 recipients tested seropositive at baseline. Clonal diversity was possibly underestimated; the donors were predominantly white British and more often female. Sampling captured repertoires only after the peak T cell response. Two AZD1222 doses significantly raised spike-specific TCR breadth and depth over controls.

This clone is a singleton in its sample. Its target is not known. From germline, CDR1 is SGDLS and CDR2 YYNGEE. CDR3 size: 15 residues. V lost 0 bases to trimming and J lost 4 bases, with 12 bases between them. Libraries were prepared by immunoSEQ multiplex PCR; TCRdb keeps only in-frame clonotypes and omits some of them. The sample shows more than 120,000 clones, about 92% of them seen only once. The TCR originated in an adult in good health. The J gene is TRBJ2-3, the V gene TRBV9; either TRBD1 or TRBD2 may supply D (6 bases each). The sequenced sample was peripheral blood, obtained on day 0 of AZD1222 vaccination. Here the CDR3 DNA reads TGTGCCAGCAGCGTAGCGGCAGGGGAGGCAGATACGCAGTATTTT. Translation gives CASSVAAGEADTQYF. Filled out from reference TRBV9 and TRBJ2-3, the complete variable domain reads DSGVTQTPKHLITATGQRVTLRCSPRSGDLSVYWYQQSLDQGLQFLIQYYNGEERAKGNILERFSAQQFPDLHSELNLSSLELGDSALYFCASSVAAGEADTQYFGPGTRLTVL.